One T cell receptor (beta chain) is described in this entry. The sample originates from a study of blood T cell repertoires in COVID-19. The assay was immunoSEQ multiplex PCR, and TCRdb's table has in-frame clones only and misses some. The sample lists a few hundred thousand clones; around 86% were seen once. Per germline, CDR1 MDHEN and CDR2 SYDVKM. This CDR3 contains 15 residues. After removal of 2 bases from V and 3 bases from J, the junction contained 2 bases not matched to a gene. Source material: peripheral blood. The clonotype originates from a woman aged 50 to 60 with acute or convalescent COVID-19. The chain has TRBV28 and TRBJ2-3; 10 bases line up with TRBD1. Here the CDR3 reads CASSLGGQGTDTQYF. CDR3 in DNA: TGTGCCAGCAGTTTAGGGGGACAGGGGACAGATACGCAGTATTTT.